The present T cell receptor (beta chain) was sequenced within a study of cytomegalovirus exposure and HLA in healthy donors (dated by TCRdb to about 2017). Study-wide context: An earlier analysis of approximately 640 of the donors reported 250 to 350 Gb of sequence data and 100 million to 130 million unique TCR beta sequences from approximately 180 million T cells. To predict cytomegalovirus infection status, the study brought together high-throughput TCR immunosequencing, statistical association of individual TCRs with disease status, and machine learning. A handful of DR-DQ haplotypes were treated as single units for association and clustering because of strong linkage in the cohort. Rather than using new phenotypic data, the later analysis identified candidate immune exposures from TCR beta sequences and from how often those sequences occurred across donors. HLA typing included class I and class II loci at four-digit resolution. To study patterns of TCR occurrence, a later analysis re-analyzed previously published TCR beta repertoires from 600 to 750 donors and added high-resolution HLA genotyping. Using immunosequencing, the study profiled T cell repertoires from some 670 subjects and related those repertoires to cytomegalovirus serostatus. The number of typed donors differed by locus: roughly 620-640 for A, B, C, DRB1 and DQB1; some 540 for DQA1; around 610 for DPA1; and about 450 for DPB1. Alongside the repertoire data, information on donor age, sex, ethnicity and CMV serostatus was compiled. Every discovery cohort repertoire had been produced on one sequencing platform. An earlier analysis of some 600 of the donors applied high-throughput TCR beta sequencing to assess whether each TCR beta V gene segment acted as functional or pseudogenic. A later genetic analysis used genome-wide SNP genotypes for about 65% of the 666 donors, treating that subset as a discovery cohort. The study was designed to test whether signatures of past pathogen exposure could be identified by cataloging public T cell receptors. Of the 350 to 450 genotyped donors, around 81% fell in the genetic ancestry cluster associated with self-reported Caucasian donors. Along with the approximately 700-subject first cohort, a separate validation cohort of roughly 110 different subjects was used. An early release that covered 500 to 800 HLA-typed donors contained about 300 gigabases of sequencing data and about 84 million unique TCR sequences. Across approximately 400 genotyped donors of the cohort, an average of 235,054 unique TCR beta nucleotide sequences per donor were sequenced, and approximately 17% of those sequences were non-productive.

Study-wide conclusions, independent of this receptor: Because HLA typing was unavailable for some donors at each locus, only the typed subset was used in association tests. According to a later analysis, most CMV-associated TCR beta chains appeared to be HLA-restricted, and the HLA associations seemed to be driven largely by CMV exposure. The classifier was reported to diagnose cytomegalovirus status with high specificity and sensitivity in both the original cohort and the validation cohort. According to a later analysis, TCR association rates differed among HLA loci, with DRB1 alleles showing the most associated TCRs and HLA-C alleles showing the fewest. The only immune exposure information available for the cohort was CMV serostatus. In a later analysis, HLA-associated TCR beta chains were found to be more clonally expanded and to have lower generation probabilities than equally common non-associated chains. The sequencing pipeline was judged likely to have produced a cluster of highly shared sequence variants as a technical artifact. It was suggested by the authors that the approach could potentially be generalized to other disease states and immunological phenotypes. Correlated functional status among segregating V segments might reflect linkage disequilibrium, but an unknown experimental factor could not be ruled out. In a later genetic analysis, a missense DCLRE1C variant was associated with V-gene and J-gene trimming of TCR beta chains, and the association was replicated in an independent cohort. A later genetic analysis reported fewer N-insertions in productive TCRs among donors in an Asian-associated ancestry cluster than the roughly 690-donor mean. Some IMGT-functional V segments, including TRBV6-2 and TRBV6-3, could not be told apart with the 87-base-pair reads, so those segments were excluded. A further reported finding was that TCR beta sequences accurately predicted the HLA-A and HLA-B alleles for most subjects in the first cohort. At a false discovery rate of 0.05, a later analysis linked 16,000 or so TCR beta sequences to specific HLA alleles. Assigning TCR associations to individual alleles was difficult when HLA alleles, especially DR and DQ, strongly co-occurred. In a later analysis, several top co-occurrence clusters were reported to appear linked to parvovirus B19, influenza, CMV and Epstein-Barr virus. This cohort had only TCR beta chains sequenced, and the lack of alpha or paired-chain data limited which features could be detected. Broadly in line with IMGT annotations, most TCR beta V segments showed up in productive rearrangements about 87% or about 30% of the time in an earlier analysis of 587 of the donors. Most TCR sequences were observed very rarely across donors, whereas some public TCRs were present in many individuals. In the study, approximately 160 TCR beta chains were listed as associated with cytomegalovirus. In vitro tests confirmed that a few of the cytomegalovirus-associated TCR beta chains recognize cytomegalovirus antigens. Because counts were too low, seventeen rarely observed V segments, including chromosome 9 orphons, were excluded from the earlier analysis of 587 of the donors. Sequencing depth was assumed to be roughly uniform across donors in the presence/absence analyses, though that assumption may not hold.

Library preparation employed the immunoSEQ multiplex PCR assay. For the multiplex PCR, a mixture combining 60 forward primers for TCR Vbeta segments and 13 reverse primers for TCR Jbeta segments was used. Amplification of the CDR3 region of rearranged TCR beta genes was performed with a multiplex PCR assay on genomic DNA. The amplified TCR beta libraries were sequenced on the Illumina HiSeq System as 87-base-pair reads. Per the source publication's procedure: Across the 670 or so repertoires, a later analysis counted some 81 million unique TCR beta chains, around 11 million of which were shared by at least two donors. A nearest-neighbor algorithm error-corrected the raw reads and collapsed the reads into unique sequences, merging closely related sequences to remove PCR and sequencing errors. To assign V, D and J gene segments, CDR3 sequences were aligned to IMGT reference sequences. For a sequence to be retained, a match of at least six nucleotides to both a V gene segment and a J gene segment was required. Rearrangements were called productive when the CDR3 lacked stop codons and stayed in frame with V and J; all others were non-productive. Following IMGT convention, CDR3 was defined as the stretch from the second conserved V-encoded cysteine to the conserved J-encoded phenylalanine. Sequences without an unambiguous match to a single V gene segment were excluded from the earlier analysis of 450 to 750 of the donors. An earlier analysis of a few hundred of the donors classified V segments as functional when productive rearrangements were above 56.7% and as segregating when the standard deviation between donors was above 5%. A statistical classification framework was built to diagnose cytomegalovirus status from the catalog of TCR beta chain sequences. V and J gene assignment, in a later analysis, came from comparing TCR nucleotide sequences with IMGT/GENE-DB human TR gene sequences. Using the TCRdist pipeline, a later analysis assigned CDR3 sequences along with most-parsimonious VDJ recombination scenarios. In a later analysis, each TCR beta chain was defined by its CDR3 amino acid sequence together with its V-gene family, and reads lacking a unique V-gene family were excluded. As a way to deal with suspected cross-contamination and a sequencing artifact, a later analysis dropped roughly 600 nucleotide sequences that were highly shared and had low generation probability. In a later analysis, a clonal expansion index for each public chain was calculated from normalized within-repertoire ranks of inferred template counts. In a later analysis, generation probabilities were computed using a VDJ recombination model fitted to out-of-frame rearrangements, and the results were checked against IGoR. Hypergeometric tests were used in a later analysis to score TCR-TCR, TCR-HLA and TCR-CMV co-occurrence, with a repertoire-size bias correction applied to the TCR pairs. A later analysis estimated false discovery rates by permuting HLA or CMV assignments 20 times. In a later analysis, co-occurring TCRs were grouped using DBSCAN, with TCRdist sequence similarity added in when clustering inside HLA-allele-positive subsets. Co-occurrence clustering excluded repertoires with fewer than 30,000 or more than 120,000 public chains, plus five with anomalous nucleotide sharing. The immuneACCESS repertoire file appears here via TCRdb, limited to in-frame rearrangements. These files lack a portion of the clones; in checked studies, under half of the deficit traces to unresolved V genes, and the cause of the others is not known. V and J calls and clone size come straight from that table; D and trimming were deduced from the DNA. For this sample there are some 170,000 clones; about four fifths appear just once. Of the sample, about 11% falls within the top ten clones.

As regards this clone: Its antigen is currently not known. Base qualities are not provided; no much larger clone lies one nucleotide away.

In the germline V gene, CDR1 corresponds to SGDLS and CDR2 to YYNGEE. The CDR3 goes from the cysteine to the phenylalanine over 15 residues. CDR3 DNA only is kept here, 45 bases in frame from base 1. Trimming at the junction amounts to 0 bases on V and 0 bases on J, and the germline ends lie 10 bases apart. The cohort comprised around 690 healthy bone marrow donors. At the time of sampling, every cohort member was nominally healthy, though immune exposures that went unrecorded were likely present. The donor tested CMV seropositive and was one of the 289 seropositive cohort members. Every donor gave a peripheral blood sample, and the peripheral blood mononuclear cells from that sample were used for TCR beta sequencing. Genomic DNA was extracted from the blood cell samples with the Qiagen DNeasy Blood Extraction Kit.

The TCR originated in a man in his fifties or sixties in good health and CMV-seropositive. The rearrangement combines TRBV9 with TRBJ2-7, with the D gene too uncertain to name. What was sequenced was PBMCs. The nucleotide sequence is TGTGCCAGCAGCGTAGACACAGTAAGCTCCTACGAGCAGTACTTC. The encoded protein is CASSVDTVSSYEQYF. The CDR3 plus the reference TRBV9 and TRBJ2-7 genes for the other parts give the full variable domain: DSGVTQTPKHLITATGQRVTLRCSPRSGDLSVYWYQQSLDQGLQFLIQYYNGEERAKGNILERFSAQQFPDLHSELNLSSLELGDSALYFCASSVDTVSSYEQYFGPGTRLTVT.